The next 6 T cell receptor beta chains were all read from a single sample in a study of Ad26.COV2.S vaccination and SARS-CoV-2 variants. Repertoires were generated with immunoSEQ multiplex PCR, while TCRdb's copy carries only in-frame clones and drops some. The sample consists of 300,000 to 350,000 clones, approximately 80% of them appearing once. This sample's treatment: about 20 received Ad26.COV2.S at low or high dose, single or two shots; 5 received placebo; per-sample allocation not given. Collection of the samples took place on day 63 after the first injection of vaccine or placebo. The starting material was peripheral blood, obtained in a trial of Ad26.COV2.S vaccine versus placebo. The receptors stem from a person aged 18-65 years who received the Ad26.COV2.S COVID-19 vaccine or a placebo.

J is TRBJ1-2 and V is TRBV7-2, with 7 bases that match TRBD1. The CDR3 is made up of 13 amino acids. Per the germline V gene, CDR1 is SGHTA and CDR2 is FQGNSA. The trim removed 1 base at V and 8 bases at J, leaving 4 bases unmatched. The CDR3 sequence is CASSLEDRVGYTF. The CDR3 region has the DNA TGTGCCAGCAGCTTAGAAGACAGGGTAGGCTACACCTTC.

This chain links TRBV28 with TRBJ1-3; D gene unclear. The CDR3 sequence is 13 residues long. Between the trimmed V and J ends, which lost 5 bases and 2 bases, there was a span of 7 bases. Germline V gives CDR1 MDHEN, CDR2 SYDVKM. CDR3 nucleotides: TGTGCCAGCAGTCCCCCAGCTGGAAACACCATATATTTT. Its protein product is CASSPPAGNTIYF.

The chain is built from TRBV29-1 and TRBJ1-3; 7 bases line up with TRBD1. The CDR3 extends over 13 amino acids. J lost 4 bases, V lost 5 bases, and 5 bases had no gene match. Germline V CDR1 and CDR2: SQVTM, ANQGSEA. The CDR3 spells CSVRQGKGNTIYF. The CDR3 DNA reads TGCAGCGTTAGACAGGGCAAAGGAAACACCATATATTTT.

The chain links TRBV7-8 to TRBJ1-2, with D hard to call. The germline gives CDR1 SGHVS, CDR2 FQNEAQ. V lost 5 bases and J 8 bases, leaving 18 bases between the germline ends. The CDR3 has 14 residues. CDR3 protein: CASSPSRGNGGYTF. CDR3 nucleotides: TGTGCCAGCAGCCCCTCGAGAGGAAATGGAGGCTACACCTTC.

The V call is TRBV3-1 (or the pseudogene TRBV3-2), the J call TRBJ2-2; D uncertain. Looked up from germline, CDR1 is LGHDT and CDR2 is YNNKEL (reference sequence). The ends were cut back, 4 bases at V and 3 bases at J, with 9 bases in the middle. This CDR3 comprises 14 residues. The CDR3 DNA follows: TGTGCCAGCAGCCCCAGTAGCTACACCGGGGAGCTGTTTTTT. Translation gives CASSPSSYTGELFF.

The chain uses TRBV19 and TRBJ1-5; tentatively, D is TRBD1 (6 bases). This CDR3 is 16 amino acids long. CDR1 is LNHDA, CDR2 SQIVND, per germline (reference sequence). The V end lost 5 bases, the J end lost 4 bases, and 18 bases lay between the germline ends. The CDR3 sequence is CASSVFRGAGNQPQHF. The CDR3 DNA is TGTGCCAGTAGTGTCTTCCGGGGGGCGGGAAATCAGCCCCAGCATTTT.